This entry lists 23 T cell receptor beta chains sequenced from one sample in a study of T-cell memory formation after mild COVID-19. MiXCR was run by TCRdb on the 5' RACE reads, yielding one entry per CDR3 protein. The data show approximately 570,000 distinct CDR3 sequences, more than 15% seen once. The sequenced sample consisted of PBMCs or a T cell subset sorted from them (not recorded which). These TCRs come from an adult woman who had mild COVID-19 (a few samples of this study predate the infection). Cell type and time point are not known.

The chain joins TRBV7-2 to TRBJ2-3; TRBD2 agrees at 11 bases. Per germline, CDR1 SGHTA and CDR2 FQGNSA. The CDR3 is 17 residues long. V was pared by 0 bases and J by 5 bases, with 7 bases of the junction left unmatched. CDR3 sequence: CASSLAGLAGGRDTQYF. In DNA form, the CDR3 reads TGTGCCAGCAGCTTAGCCGGGCTAGCGGGAGGCAGAGATACGCAGTATTTT.

This chain uses TRBV27 with TRBJ2-3; 13 bases align to TRBD2. The CDR3 sequence is 17 residues long. V trimming: 5 bases; J trimming: 1 base; junction bases outside the gene matches: 6. The germline V gene has CDR1 MNHEY and CDR2 SMNVEV (reference sequence). The CDR3 protein is CASSRTSGREGTDTQYF. The CDR3 nucleotides read TGTGCCAGCAGTCGGACTAGCGGGAGAGAGGGCACAGATACGCAGTATTTT.

This clonotype has ten or more counts. The rearrangement links TRBV7-9 to TRBJ1-1; a weak D match, TRBD1 (5 bases). V lost 7 bases, J lost 6 bases, and 9 bases lay in between. Germline V lookup: CDR1 SEHNR, CDR2 FQNEAQ (reference sequence). This CDR3 region has 11 residues. The CDR3 loop is CASTQTAEAFF. CDR3 nucleotides: TGTGCCAGCACTCAGACAGCTGAAGCTTTCTTT.

The CDR3 loop reads CASSRGLAGGLTYEQYF. CDR3 nucleotides: TGTGCCAGCAGCCGGGGACTAGCGGGGGGTCTTACCTACGAGCAGTACTTC. The chain couples TRBV7-2 to TRBJ2-7, with 15 nucleotides matching TRBD2. The CDR3 covers 17 residues. With 5 bases clipped from V and 2 bases from J, the junction kept 7 bases outside the gene matches. Germline V gene sequence: CDR1 SGHTA, CDR2 FQGNSA.

This clonotype was counted only a few times. The J gene is TRBJ1-5, the V gene TRBV4-1; D ambiguous. Germline V lookup: CDR1 MGHRA, CDR2 YSYEKL. Between the trimmed V and J ends, which lost 0 bases and 7 bases, there was a span of 10 bases. CDR3 length: 14 residues. The CDR3 sequence: CASSQDVGGQPQHF. The DNA of the CDR3 is TGCGCCAGCAGCCAAGATGTGGGAGGGCAGCCCCAGCATTTT.

In its sample, this clonotype was seen a few times. The genes are TRBV6-2 or TRBV6-3 and TRBJ1-2; perhaps TRBD1 as D (5 bases). The CDR3 covers 15 residues. V was trimmed by 8 bases and J by 7 bases, leaving 23 bases between them. Germline CDR1 MNHEY, CDR2 SVGEGT. CDR3 bases: TGTGCCAGCTTTAGAACCGGGACTACCTCCAGTGGCTACACCTTC. Its protein product is CASFRTGTTSSGYTF.

This rearrangement joins TRBV5-1 to TRBJ1-1, with D possibly matching TRBD1 (5 bases). The CDR3 has 14 residues. Trimming removed 0 bases at V and 5 bases at J, with 11 bases between. Germline CDR1 reads SGHRS; CDR2 reads YFSETQ. Here the CDR3 reads CASSLVAGGTEAFF. The CDR3 DNA reads as TGCGCCAGCAGCTTGGTCGCGGGGGGTACTGAAGCTTTCTTT.

V is TRBV7-8 and J is TRBJ2-1; TRBD2 agrees at 7 bases. The CDR3 runs 15 residues. CDR1 is SGHVS and CDR2 is FQNEAQ in the germline V gene. V shed 5 bases and J 3 bases; nucleotides not matched to a gene: 7. DNA of the CDR3: TGTGCCAGCAGCCGGGGGACTAATTACTACAATGAGCAGTTCTTC. It encodes CASSRGTNYYNEQFF.

The chain combines TRBV3-1 with TRBJ2-7, with D tentatively TRBD1 (5 bases). The CDR3 spans 14 residues. Germline-derived CDR1 and CDR2 are LGHDT and YNNKEL (reference sequence). V lost 0 bases, J lost 6 bases, and 12 bases lay in between. CDR3 sequence reads: CASSQDPGKGEQYF. The CDR3 nucleotides are TGTGCCAGCAGCCAAGATCCAGGGAAAGGCGAGCAGTACTTC.

The rearrangement joins TRBV6-5 to TRBJ2-7, with D possibly being TRBD1 (5 bases). Trimming cost V 7 bases and J 5 bases, with 15 bases left between them. This CDR3 is 13 amino acids long. Per germline, CDR1 MNHEY and CDR2 SVGAGI. The CDR3 sequence is CASIDTGYHEQYF. CDR3 coding DNA: TGTGCCAGCATCGATACAGGTTACCACGAGCAGTACTTC.

The V call is TRBV3-1, the J call TRBJ1-5; D not certain. CDR1 is LGHDT and CDR2 is YNNKEL in the germline V gene (reference sequence). The CDR3 runs to 13 residues. Trimming cost V 4 bases and J 4 bases, with 8 bases left between them. In nucleotides, the CDR3 is TGTGCCAGCAGCCGGGCAAGGAATCAGCCCCAGCATTTT. Its translation: CASSRARNQPQHF. The full variable domain, its missing parts supplied by reference TRBV3-1 and TRBJ1-5, is DTAVSQTPKYLVTQMGNDKSIKCEQNLGHDTMYWYKQDSKKFLKIMFSYNNKELIINETVPNRFSPKSPDKAHLNLHINSLELGDSAVYFCASSRARNQPQHFGDGTRLSIL.

This clonotype was picked up a small number of times. This chain uses TRBV27 with TRBJ2-2; TRBD1 matches at 8 bases. The CDR3 runs to 19 residues. Germline-derived CDR1 and CDR2 are MNHEY and SMNVEV (reference sequence). J was trimmed by 6 bases and V by 0 bases; bases with no gene match: 15. The CDR3 DNA sequence: TGTGCCAGCAGTTTATCGTTGCCATGGACAGGGACGGGATCCGGGGAGCTGTTTTTT. Its protein product is CASSLSLPWTGTGSGELFF.

Only a few counts were recorded for this clonotype. The genes are TRBV5-6 and TRBJ1-1, with 8 bases identical to TRBD1. The CDR3 is 15 amino acids. With 6 bases clipped from V and 1 base from J, the junction kept 8 bases outside the gene matches. The V gene's germline CDR1 is SGHDT and CDR2 YYEEEE. Here the CDR3 reads CASTTLDRENTEAFF. CDR3 nucleotides: TGTGCCAGCACTACCCTGGACAGGGAGAACACTGAAGCTTTCTTT.

This clonotype was observed a handful of times. The genes are TRBV7-9 and TRBJ2-5; 9 positions match TRBD1. V was pared by 7 bases and J by 5 bases, with 5 bases of the junction left unmatched. CDR3 length: 13 residues. Germline V gives CDR1 SEHNR, CDR2 FQNEAQ (reference sequence). The CDR3, as DNA: TGTGCCAGCATCGGACAGGGGCTGGAGACCCAGTACTTC. It codes for CASIGQGLETQYF.

This clonotype was counted between two and nine times. The rearrangement joins TRBV5-5 to TRBJ1-2; D perhaps matches TRBD1 (5 bases). From germline, CDR1 is SGHKS and CDR2 YYEKEE (reference sequence). The CDR3 contains 14 residues. Trimming stripped 0 bases from V and 8 bases from J, with 14 bases between. CDR3 protein: CASSLDGGAVGYTF. The DNA for the CDR3 is TGTGCCAGCAGCTTGGATGGGGGAGCGGTCGGCTACACCTTC.

This clonotype has only a few counts. The V and J genes are TRBV5-5 and TRBJ1-1, with no clear D. This CDR3 has 13 residues. Trimming cost V 2 bases and J 0 bases, with 5 bases left between them. Germline V CDR1 and CDR2: SGHKS, YYEKEE (reference sequence). The CDR3 sequence: CASSFSLNTEAFF. CDR3 nucleotides: TGTGCCAGCAGCTTCTCATTGAACACTGAAGCTTTCTTT. Looking up the rest from reference TRBV5-5 and TRBJ1-1 gives the full variable domain: DAGVTQSPTHLIKTRGQQVTLRCSPISGHKSVSWYQQVLGQGPQFIFQYYEKEERGRGNFPDRFSARQFPNYSSELNVNALLLGDSALYLCASSFSLNTEAFFGQGTRLTVV.

This clonotype was seen at least ten times. The chain links TRBV12-3 or TRBV12-4 to TRBJ2-1; 8 positions match TRBD2. The CDR3 is 14 residues long. V gave up 2 bases and J gave up 5 bases; unmatched junction bases: 2. CDR3: CASSLSGSHNEQFF. The CDR3 DNA reads TGTGCCAGCAGTTTAAGCGGGAGCCACAATGAGCAGTTCTTC.

The gene calls are TRBV4-2 and TRBJ1-2, with a tentative D call TRBD1 (5 bases). Germline-derived CDR1 and CDR2 are LGHNA and YNFKEQ. The CDR3 extends over 14 amino acids. The V end lost 2 bases, the J end lost 3 bases, and 10 bases lay between the germline ends. This CDR3 is CASSQTRDDYGYTF. CDR3 sequence (DNA): TGTGCCAGCAGCCAAACCAGGGACGACTATGGCTACACCTTC.

This chain joins TRBV2 and TRBJ1-4; a possible D gene is TRBD1 (5 bases). This CDR3 has 14 residues. V was shortened by 4 bases and J by 6 bases, with 12 bases between the two germline ends. The germline CDR1 and CDR2 sequences are SNHLY and FYNNEI. In DNA, the CDR3 is TGTGCCAGCAGTGGGAATGGGGCGTATGAAAAACTGTTTTTT. It translates to CASSGNGAYEKLFF.

The chain uses TRBV7-3 and TRBJ2-2, with D hard to call. The CDR3 has 14 residues. V shed 5 bases and J shed 0 bases, with 7 bases lying between them. Germline values: CDR1 SGHTA, CDR2 FQGTGA. The CDR3, as DNA: TGTGCCAGCAGCCCTGCGCCGAACACCGGGGAGCTGTTTTTT. Translated: CASSPAPNTGELFF.

The chain combines TRBV6-2 or TRBV6-3 with TRBJ2-7; D unclear. This CDR3 has 12 amino acids. Germline V gives CDR1 MNHEY, CDR2 SVGEGT. V dropped 2 bases and J dropped 5 bases, with 7 bases sitting between them. CDR3 coding DNA: TGTGCCAGCAGTTACGGCTGGGACGAGCAGTACTTC. It codes for CASSYGWDEQYF.

This clonotype has more than one count but fewer than ten. The J gene is TRBJ2-7, the V gene TRBV6-5; either TRBD1 or TRBD2 may fit D (5 bases each). Germline lookup yields CDR1 MNHEY and CDR2 SVGAGI. Trimming removed 6 bases at V and 0 bases at J, with 15 bases between. This CDR3 has 15 amino acids. The CDR3 coding sequence is TGTGCCAGCAGCCCTAAATGGGGGTTCTCCTACGAGCAGTACTTC. It specifies CASSPKWGFSYEQYF.

This clonotype has just a few counts. V gene TRBV12-3 or TRBV12-4 combines with J gene TRBJ2-7; perhaps TRBD2 as D (5 bases). V lost 8 bases, J lost 2 bases, and 13 bases lay in between. The CDR3 length is 13 residues. In DNA form, the CDR3 reads TGTGCCAGCGCGGGCTTTGCCACCTACGAGCAGTACTTC. Its translation is CASAGFATYEQYF.